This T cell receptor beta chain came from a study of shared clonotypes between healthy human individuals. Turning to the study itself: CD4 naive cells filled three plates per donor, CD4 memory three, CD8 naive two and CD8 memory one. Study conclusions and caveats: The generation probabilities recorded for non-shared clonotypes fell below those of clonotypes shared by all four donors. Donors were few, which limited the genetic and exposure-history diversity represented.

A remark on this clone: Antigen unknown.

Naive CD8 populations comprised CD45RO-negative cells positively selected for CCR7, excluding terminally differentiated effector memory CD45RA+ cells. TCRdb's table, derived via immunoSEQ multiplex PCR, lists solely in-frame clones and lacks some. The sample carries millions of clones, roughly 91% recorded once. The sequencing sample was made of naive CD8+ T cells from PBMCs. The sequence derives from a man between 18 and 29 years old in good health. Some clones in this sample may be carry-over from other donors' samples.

This chain's CDR3 is CASSLGLEGAQETQYF. In DNA form, the CDR3 reads TGTGCCAGCAGCTTGGGTTTGGAGGGAGCGCAAGAGACCCAGTACTTC. The V gene is TRBV5-4, the J gene TRBJ2-5, with D tentatively TRBD2 (6 bases). V was shortened by 0 bases and J by 2 bases, with 14 bases between the two germline ends. The CDR3 is 16 amino acids. Germline CDR1 is SGHNT and CDR2 is YYREEE (reference sequence).